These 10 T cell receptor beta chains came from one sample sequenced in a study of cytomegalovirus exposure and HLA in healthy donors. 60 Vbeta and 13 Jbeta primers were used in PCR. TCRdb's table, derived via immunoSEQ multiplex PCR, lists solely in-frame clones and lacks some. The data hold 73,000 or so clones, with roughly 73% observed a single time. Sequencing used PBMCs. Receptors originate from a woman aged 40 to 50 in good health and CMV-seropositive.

CDR3 bases: TGTGCCAGCAGTGAGAGCGGTTGGAGGCGGGGTCGAGGCTACACCTTC. As protein: CASSESGWRRGRGYTF. The chain is built from TRBV6-1 and TRBJ1-2; unclear D gene. V was cut by 3 bases and J by 8 bases, with 22 bases left in between. The CDR3 has 16 residues. CDR1 MNHNS and CDR2 SASEGT come from the germline V gene.

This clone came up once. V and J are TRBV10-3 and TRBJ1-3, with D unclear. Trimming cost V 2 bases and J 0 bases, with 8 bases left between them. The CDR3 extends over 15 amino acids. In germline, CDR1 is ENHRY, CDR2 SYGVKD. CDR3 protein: CAISEPASSGNTIYF. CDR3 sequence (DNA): TGTGCCATCAGTGAGCCGGCTAGCTCTGGAAACACCATATATTTT.

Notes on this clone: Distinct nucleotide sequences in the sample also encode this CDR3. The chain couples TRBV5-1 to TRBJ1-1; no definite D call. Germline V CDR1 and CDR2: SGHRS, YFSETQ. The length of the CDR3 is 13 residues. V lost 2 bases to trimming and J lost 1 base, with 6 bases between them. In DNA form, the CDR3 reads TGCGCCAGCAGCTTCTCCGGGAACACTGAAGCTTTCTTT. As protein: CASSFSGNTEAFF.

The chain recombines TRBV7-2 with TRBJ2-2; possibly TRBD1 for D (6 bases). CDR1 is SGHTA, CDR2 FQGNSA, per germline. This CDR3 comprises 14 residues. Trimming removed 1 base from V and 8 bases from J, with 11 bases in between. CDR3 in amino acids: CASSLDWGRGELFF. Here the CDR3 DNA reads TGTGCCAGCAGCTTAGACTGGGGGCGTGGGGAGCTGTTTTTT. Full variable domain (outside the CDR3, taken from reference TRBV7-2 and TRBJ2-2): GAGVSQSPSNKVTEKGKDVELRCDPISGHTALYWYRQSLGQGLEFLIYFQGNSAPDKSGLPSDRFSAERTGGSVSTLTIQRTQQEDSAVYLCASSLDWGRGELFFGEGSRLTVL.

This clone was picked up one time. The CDR3 loop is CAISGDSQPQHF. Written as DNA, the CDR3 is TGTGCCATCAGTGGAGATTCTCAGCCCCAGCATTTT. The rearrangement joins TRBV10-3 to TRBJ1-5, with D hard to call. Trimming left V 4 bases short and J 6 bases short, with 7 bases between. Looked up from germline, CDR1 is ENHRY and CDR2 is SYGVKD. The CDR3 runs to 12 residues.

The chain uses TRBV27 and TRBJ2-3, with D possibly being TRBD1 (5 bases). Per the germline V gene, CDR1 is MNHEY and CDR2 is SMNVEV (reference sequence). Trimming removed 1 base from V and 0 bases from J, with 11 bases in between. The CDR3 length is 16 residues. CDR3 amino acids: CASSLFQGLSTDTQYF. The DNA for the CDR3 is TGTGCCAGCAGTTTATTCCAGGGTTTAAGCACAGATACGCAGTATTTT.

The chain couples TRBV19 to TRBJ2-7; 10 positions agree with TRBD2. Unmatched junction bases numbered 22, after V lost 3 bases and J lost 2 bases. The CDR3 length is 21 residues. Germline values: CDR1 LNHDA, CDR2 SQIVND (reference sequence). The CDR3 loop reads CASSIRTTPVVAGGSTYEQYF. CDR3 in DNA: TGTGCCAGTAGTATCAGGACAACCCCTGTAGTAGCGGGAGGCTCTACCTACGAGCAGTACTTC.

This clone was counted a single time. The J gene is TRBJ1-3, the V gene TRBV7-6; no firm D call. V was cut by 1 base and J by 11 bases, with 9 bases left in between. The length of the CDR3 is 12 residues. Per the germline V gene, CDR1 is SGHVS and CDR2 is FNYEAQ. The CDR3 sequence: CASSLGSHAIYF. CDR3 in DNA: TGTGCCAGCAGCTTAGGATCACATGCCATATATTTT.

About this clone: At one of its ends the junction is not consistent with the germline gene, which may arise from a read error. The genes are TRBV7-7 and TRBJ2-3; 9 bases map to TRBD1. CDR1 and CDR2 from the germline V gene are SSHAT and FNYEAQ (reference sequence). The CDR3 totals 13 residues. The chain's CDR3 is CASSAGTGDTQYF. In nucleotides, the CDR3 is TGTGCTAGCAGCGCCGGGACAGGGGATACGCAGTATTTT.

The CDR3 DNA reads TGTGCCAGCAGTTTGGACAGGGCCTGGAGTGAAAAACTGTTTTTT. As protein: CASSLDRAWSEKLFF. The chain employs TRBV6-5 and TRBJ1-4, with TRBD1 matching over 8 bases. Per germline, CDR1 MNHEY and CDR2 SVGAGI. The V and J ends lost 4 bases and 7 bases, in that order; junction bases with no gene match: 8. This CDR3 is built from 15 residues.